A selection of T cell receptor beta chains follows, all from one sample in a study of beta chain features in type 1 diabetes. Profiled with immunoSEQ multiplex PCR; TCRdb holds only in-frame clones, not every one. The data show some 350,000 clones, roughly 14% seen once. Sequencing used naive CD4+ T cells from blood. These receptors were taken from a woman younger than 30 with type 1 diabetes. Both conserved end residues are part of each CDR3. D genes are given only for firm matches. Rows may omit the clone size; those that give it use once, few, many or a size class.

V: TRBV18
length: 15
D: TRBD1
J: TRBJ1-5
size: few
DNA: TGTGCCAGCTCAGCCTCCCAGGGGGATCGTCAGCCCCAGCATTTT
CDR3: CASSASQGDRQPQHF

V: TRBV28
length: 18
D: TRBD1
J: TRBJ1-5
size: -
DNA: TGTGCCAGCAGTTTTCGCGGCCTTCGGACAGGGGGCCATCAGCCCCAGCATTTT
CDR3: CASSFRGLRTGGHQPQHF

V: TRBV18
length: 18
D: TRBD1
J: TRBJ2-4
size: -
DNA: TGTGCCAGCTCGCCGACCGGGACAGGGGGCGAGTCCAAAAACATTCAGTACTTC
CDR3: CASSPTGTGGESKNIQYF

V: TRBV14
length: 13
D: -
J: TRBJ2-3
size: few
DNA: TGTGCCAGTAACCGGGGGTACACAGATACGCAGTATTTT
CDR3: CASNRGYTDTQYF

V: TRBV7-8
length: 15
D: TRBD2
J: TRBJ2-3
size: -
DNA: TGTGCGAGCAGGGCGGCTAGCGGACGCACAGATACGCAGTATTTT
CDR3: CASRAASGRTDTQYF

V: TRBV30
length: 17
D: -
J: TRBJ2-6
size: few
DNA: TGTGCCTGGATACGATCGGGGTGGTTCTCTGGGGCCAACGTCCTGACTTTC
CDR3: CAWIRSGWFSGANVLTF

V: TRBV18
length: 14
D: TRBD1
J: TRBJ1-1
size: -
DNA: TGTGCCAGCTCACCTGGACAGGGGAGCACTGAAGCTTTCTTT
CDR3: CASSPGQGSTEAFF

V: TRBV9
length: 15
D: TRBD2
J: TRBJ2-1
size: -
DNA: TGTGCCAGCAGCGCTCTAGCGGGAGTTCGTGATGAGCAGTTCTTC
CDR3: CASSALAGVRDEQFF

V: TRBV7-2
length: 17
D: -
J: TRBJ2-6
size: -
DNA: TGTGCCAGCGGTAAGGGCGGACAGTCCTCTGGGGCCAACGTCCTGACTTTC
CDR3: CASGKGGQSSGANVLTF

V: TRBV18
length: 16
D: TRBD2
J: TRBJ2-1
size: few
DNA: TGTGCCAGCTCACCACTTGGACTAGCGGGAGCGTATGAGCAGTTCTTC
CDR3: CASSPLGLAGAYEQFF

V: TRBV5-1
length: 13
D: -
J: TRBJ2-2
size: -
DNA: TGCGCCAGCAGCCCTTACCCCGGCGGGGAGCTGTTTTTT
CDR3: CASSPYPGGELFF

V: TRBV7-2
length: 14
D: -
J: TRBJ2-6
size: few
DNA: TGTGCCAGCAGCTCCCAGGAGGAATCCAACGTCCTGACTTTC
CDR3: CASSSQEESNVLTF

V: TRBV4-3
length: 13
D: -
J: TRBJ2-1
size: -
DNA: TGCGCCAGCAGCCAAGAGGGGGGTAATGAGCAGTTCTTC
CDR3: CASSQEGGNEQFF

V: TRBV11-2
length: 14
D: -
J: TRBJ2-1
size: few
DNA: TGTGCCAGCAGCTCCCCCCGAGGGCCCGGTGGGCAGTTCTTC
CDR3: CASSSPRGPGGQFF

V: TRBV9
length: 15
D: TRBD1
J: TRBJ2-1
size: few
DNA: TGTGCCAGCAGCGCGGGGGGACAGGGCAAAAATGAGCAGTTCTTC
CDR3: CASSAGGQGKNEQFF

V: TRBV4-2
length: 14
D: -
J: TRBJ2-7
size: -
DNA: TGTGCCAGCAGCCTTGAATGGGCTGGGGGGGAGCAGTACTTC
CDR3: CASSLEWAGGEQYF

V: TRBV18
length: 14
D: -
J: TRBJ2-5
size: -
DNA: TGTGCCAGCTCACAACTAGACGGGAAAGAGACCCAGTACTTC
CDR3: CASSQLDGKETQYF

V: TRBV6-1
length: 14
D: -
J: TRBJ2-1
size: -
DNA: TGTGCCAGCAGTGGTATTAGCGCCTACAATGAGCAGTTCTTC
CDR3: CASSGISAYNEQFF

V: TRBV10-1
length: 14
D: -
J: TRBJ2-3
size: few
DNA: TGCGCCAGCAGTGAATCACTGGGCACAGATACGCAGTATTTT
CDR3: CASSESLGTDTQYF

V: TRBV30
length: 14
D: -
J: TRBJ1-2
size: -
DNA: TGTGCCTGGAGTGTAAATGACTGGAAGAGCGGCTACACCTTC
CDR3: CAWSVNDWKSGYTF

V: TRBV10-3
length: 11
D: -
J: TRBJ1-1
size: -
DNA: TGTGCCATCAGTGCTAGGACTGAAGCTTTCTTT
CDR3: CAISARTEAFF

V: TRBV6-6
length: 13
D: -
J: TRBJ2-1
size: -
DNA: TGTGCCAGCAGACTAGCCGGGGGACTCCGCGAGTTCTTC
CDR3: CASRLAGGLREFF